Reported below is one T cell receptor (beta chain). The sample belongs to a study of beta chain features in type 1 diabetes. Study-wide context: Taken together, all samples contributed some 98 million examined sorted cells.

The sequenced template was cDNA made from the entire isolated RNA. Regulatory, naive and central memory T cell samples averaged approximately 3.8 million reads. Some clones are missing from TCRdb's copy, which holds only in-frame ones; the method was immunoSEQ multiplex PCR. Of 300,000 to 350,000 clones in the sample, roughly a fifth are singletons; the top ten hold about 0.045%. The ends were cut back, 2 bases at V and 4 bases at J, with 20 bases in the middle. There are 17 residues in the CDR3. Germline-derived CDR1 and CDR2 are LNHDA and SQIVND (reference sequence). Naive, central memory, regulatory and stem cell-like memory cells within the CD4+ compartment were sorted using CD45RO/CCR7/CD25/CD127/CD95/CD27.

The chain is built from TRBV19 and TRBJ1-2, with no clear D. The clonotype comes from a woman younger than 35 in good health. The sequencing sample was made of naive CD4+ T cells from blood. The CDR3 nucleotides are TGTGCCAGTAGTATACCCTCCGGGGTGCCGGGTGGCTATGGCTACACCTTC. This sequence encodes CASSIPSGVPGGYGYTF. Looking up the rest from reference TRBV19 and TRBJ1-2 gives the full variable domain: DGGITQSPKYLFRKEGQNVTLSCEQNLNHDAMYWYRQDPGQGLRLIYYSQIVNDFQKGDIAEGYSVSREKKESFPLTVTSAQKNPTAFYLCASSIPSGVPGGYGYTFGSGTRLTVV.